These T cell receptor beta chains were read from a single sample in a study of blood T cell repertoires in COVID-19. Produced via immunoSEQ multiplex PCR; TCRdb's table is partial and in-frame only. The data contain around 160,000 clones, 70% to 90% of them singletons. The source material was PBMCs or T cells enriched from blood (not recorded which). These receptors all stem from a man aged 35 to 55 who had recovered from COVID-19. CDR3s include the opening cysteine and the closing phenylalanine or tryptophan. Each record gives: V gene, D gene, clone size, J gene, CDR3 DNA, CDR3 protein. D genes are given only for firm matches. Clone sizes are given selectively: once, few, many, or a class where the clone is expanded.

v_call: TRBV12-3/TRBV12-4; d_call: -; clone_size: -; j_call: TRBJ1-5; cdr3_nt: TGTGCCAGCAGTTTTCAGGAGGGTCAGCCCCAGCATTTT; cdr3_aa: CASSFQEGQPQHF
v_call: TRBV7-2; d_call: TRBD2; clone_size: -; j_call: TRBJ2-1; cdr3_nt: TGTGCCAGCAGCCCTCGGACTAGCGGCGTCAATGAGCAGTTCTTC; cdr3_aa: CASSPRTSGVNEQFF
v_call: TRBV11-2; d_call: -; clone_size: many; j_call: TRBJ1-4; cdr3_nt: TGTGCCAGCAGCTTAGGACAGGTGGGGAATGAGGAAAAACTGTTTTTT; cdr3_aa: CASSLGQVGNEEKLFF
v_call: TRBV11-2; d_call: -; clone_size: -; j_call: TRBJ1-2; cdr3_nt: TGTGCCAGCAGCCCCACAGGGTACGGCTACACCTTC; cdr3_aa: CASSPTGYGYTF
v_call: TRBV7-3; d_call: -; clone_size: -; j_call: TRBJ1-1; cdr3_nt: TGTGCCAGCAGCCCCCCTCCATTAGCCACTGAAGCTTTCTTT; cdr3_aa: CASSPPPLATEAFF
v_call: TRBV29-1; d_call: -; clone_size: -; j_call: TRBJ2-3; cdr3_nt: TGCAGCGTTGGCTTAGTGGTTACAGATACGCAGTATTTT; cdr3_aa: CSVGLVVTDTQYF
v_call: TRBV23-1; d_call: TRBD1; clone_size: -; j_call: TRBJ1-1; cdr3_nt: TGCGCCAGCAGAGAGGAGGAACAGGGGGCGAGGAACACTGAAGCTTTCTTT; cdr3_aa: CASREEEQGARNTEAFF
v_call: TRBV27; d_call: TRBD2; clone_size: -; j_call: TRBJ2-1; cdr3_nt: TGTGCCAGCAACGAACTAGCGGGCGAGCAGTTCTTC; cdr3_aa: CASNELAGEQFF
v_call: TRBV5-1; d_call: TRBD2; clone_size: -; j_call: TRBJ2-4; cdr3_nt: TGCGCCAGCAGCACGTATGGGACTAGCATATCCAAAAACATTCAGTACTTC; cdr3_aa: CASSTYGTSISKNIQYF
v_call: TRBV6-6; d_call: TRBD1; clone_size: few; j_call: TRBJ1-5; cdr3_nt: TGTGCCAGCTGCGACAGGGTCGGAGGCGGCAATCAGCCCCAGCATTTT; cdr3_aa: CASCDRVGGGNQPQHF
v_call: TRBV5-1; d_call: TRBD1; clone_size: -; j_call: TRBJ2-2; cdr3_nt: TGCGCCAGCAGCCTGGGACAGGGGAACACCGGGGAGCTGTTTTTT; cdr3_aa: CASSLGQGNTGELFF
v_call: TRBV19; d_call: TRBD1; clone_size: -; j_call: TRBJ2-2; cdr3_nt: TGTGCCAGTAGTTCCCGACAGGGGGAAAGGACCGGGGAGCTGTTTTTT; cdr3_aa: CASSSRQGERTGELFF
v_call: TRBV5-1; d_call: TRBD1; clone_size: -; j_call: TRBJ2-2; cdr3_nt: TGCGCCAGCAGCATTGGACAGGCCGGGGAGCTGTTTTTT; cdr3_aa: CASSIGQAGELFF
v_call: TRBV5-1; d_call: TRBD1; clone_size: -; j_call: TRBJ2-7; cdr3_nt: TGCGCCAGCAGCTTGGGTACTTCTGGACAGGGTATCGAGCAGTACTTC; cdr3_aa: CASSLGTSGQGIEQYF
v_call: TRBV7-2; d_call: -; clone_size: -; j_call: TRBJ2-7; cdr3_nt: TGTGCCAGCAGCTTAGGAGGGTTTTCTCCCGAGCAGTACTTC; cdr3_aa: CASSLGGFSPEQYF
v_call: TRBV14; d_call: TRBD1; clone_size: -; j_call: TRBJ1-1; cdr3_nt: TGTGCCAGCAGCCCGGGACAGAGGAACACTGAAGCTTTCTTT; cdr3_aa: CASSPGQRNTEAFF
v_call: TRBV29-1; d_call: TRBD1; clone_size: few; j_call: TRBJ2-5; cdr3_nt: TGCAGCGTGCCCCGACAGGGAGAGACCCAGTACTTC; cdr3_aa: CSVPRQGETQYF
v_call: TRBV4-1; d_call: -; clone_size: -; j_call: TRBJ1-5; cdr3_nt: TGCGCCAGCAGCCAAGCGACAGATAGCAATCAGCCCCAGCATTTT; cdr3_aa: CASSQATDSNQPQHF
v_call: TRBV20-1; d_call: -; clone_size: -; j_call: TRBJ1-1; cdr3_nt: TGCAGTGCTCACAGGGACTATGAAGCTTTCTTT; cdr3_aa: CSAHRDYEAFF
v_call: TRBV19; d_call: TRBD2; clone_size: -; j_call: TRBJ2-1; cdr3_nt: TGTGCCAGTAGTATCGGCCTAGCGGGGGGGAATGAGCAGTTCTTC; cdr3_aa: CASSIGLAGGNEQFF
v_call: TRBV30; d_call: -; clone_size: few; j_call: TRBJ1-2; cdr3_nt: TGTGCCTGGAGTGCAAACTCTTTCGGCTACACCTTC; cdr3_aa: CAWSANSFGYTF
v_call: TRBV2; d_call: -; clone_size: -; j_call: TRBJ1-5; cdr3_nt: TGTGCCAGCAGTGAAGCAGGGCGGACAAATAGCAATCAGCCCCAGCATTTT; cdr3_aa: CASSEAGRTNSNQPQHF
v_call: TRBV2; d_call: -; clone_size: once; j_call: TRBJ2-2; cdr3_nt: TGTGCCAGCAGTGCGGGCAGGGGATTGTACAGGGAGCTGTTTTTT; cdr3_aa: CASSAGRGLYRELFF
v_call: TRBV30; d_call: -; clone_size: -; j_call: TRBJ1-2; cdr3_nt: TGTGCCTGCTACGCGGGGAACTATGGCTACACCTTC; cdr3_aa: CACYAGNYGYTF